This T cell receptor (beta chain) was documented in a study of cytomegalovirus exposure and HLA in healthy donors. General study findings and limits: Most sequenced TCRs were rare (though some public TCRs occurred in many donors). According to reports, the classifier identified cytomegalovirus status with high specificity and sensitivity. Cytomegalovirus association was assigned to about 180 TCR beta chains.

Generated by immunoSEQ multiplex PCR, the TCRdb table keeps only in-frame clones and is missing some. The data hold more than 110,000 clones, with around four fifths observed a single time. For this clone: Its matching antigen is unknown.

The donors were part of the validation cohort, which consisted of 120 subjects and was separate from the first cohort of 666 subjects. Germline CDR1 is SGHRS and CDR2 is YFSETQ. This CDR3 is 18 amino acids long. The V gene end was trimmed by 1 base and the J gene end by 4 bases; junction bases not matched to a gene: 9. Sequencing was performed on PBMCs. This TCR was sampled from a woman in her 30s in good health and CMV-seronegative. The rearrangement joins TRBV5-1 to TRBJ2-2, with 11 bases fitting TRBD1. The CDR3 loop reads CASSLSSRTGGITGELFF. CDR3 DNA: TGCGCCAGCAGCTTGTCGTCTAGGACAGGGGGCATCACCGGGGAGCTGTTTTTT.